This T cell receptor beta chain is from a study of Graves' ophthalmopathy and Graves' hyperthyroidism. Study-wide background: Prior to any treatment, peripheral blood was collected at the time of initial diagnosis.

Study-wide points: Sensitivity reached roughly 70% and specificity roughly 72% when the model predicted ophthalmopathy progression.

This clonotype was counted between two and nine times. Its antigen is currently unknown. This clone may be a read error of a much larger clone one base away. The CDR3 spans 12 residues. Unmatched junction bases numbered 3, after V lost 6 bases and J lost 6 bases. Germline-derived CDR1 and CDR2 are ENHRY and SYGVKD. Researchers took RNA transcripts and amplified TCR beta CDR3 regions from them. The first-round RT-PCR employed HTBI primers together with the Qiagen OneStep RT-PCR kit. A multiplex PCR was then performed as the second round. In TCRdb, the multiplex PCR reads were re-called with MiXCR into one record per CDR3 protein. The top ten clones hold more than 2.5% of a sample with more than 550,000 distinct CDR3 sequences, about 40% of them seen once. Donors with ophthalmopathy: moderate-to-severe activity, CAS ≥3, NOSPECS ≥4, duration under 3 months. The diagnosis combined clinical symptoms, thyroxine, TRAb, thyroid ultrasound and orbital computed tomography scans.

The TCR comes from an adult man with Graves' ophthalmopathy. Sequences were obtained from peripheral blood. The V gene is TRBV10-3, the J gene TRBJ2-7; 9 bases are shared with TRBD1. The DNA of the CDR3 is TGTGCCATCAGGGGACAGGGTTTCGAGCAGTACTTC. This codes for CAIRGQGFEQYF.